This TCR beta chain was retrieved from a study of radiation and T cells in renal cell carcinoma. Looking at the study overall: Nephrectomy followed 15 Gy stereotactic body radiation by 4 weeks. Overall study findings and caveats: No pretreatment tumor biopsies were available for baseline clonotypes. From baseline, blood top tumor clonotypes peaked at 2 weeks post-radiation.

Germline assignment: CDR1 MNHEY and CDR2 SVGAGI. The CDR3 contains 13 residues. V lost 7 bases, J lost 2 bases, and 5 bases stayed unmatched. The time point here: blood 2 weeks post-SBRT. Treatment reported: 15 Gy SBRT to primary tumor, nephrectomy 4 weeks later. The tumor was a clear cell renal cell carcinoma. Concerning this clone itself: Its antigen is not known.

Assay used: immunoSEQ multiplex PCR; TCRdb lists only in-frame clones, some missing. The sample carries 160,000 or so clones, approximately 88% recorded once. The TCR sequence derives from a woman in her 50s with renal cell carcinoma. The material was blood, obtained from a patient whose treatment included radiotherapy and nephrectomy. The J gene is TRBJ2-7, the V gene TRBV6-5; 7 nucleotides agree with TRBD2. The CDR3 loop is CASKRGSPYEQYF. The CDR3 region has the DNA TGTGCCAGCAAGCGGGGTTCACCCTACGAGCAGTACTTC.